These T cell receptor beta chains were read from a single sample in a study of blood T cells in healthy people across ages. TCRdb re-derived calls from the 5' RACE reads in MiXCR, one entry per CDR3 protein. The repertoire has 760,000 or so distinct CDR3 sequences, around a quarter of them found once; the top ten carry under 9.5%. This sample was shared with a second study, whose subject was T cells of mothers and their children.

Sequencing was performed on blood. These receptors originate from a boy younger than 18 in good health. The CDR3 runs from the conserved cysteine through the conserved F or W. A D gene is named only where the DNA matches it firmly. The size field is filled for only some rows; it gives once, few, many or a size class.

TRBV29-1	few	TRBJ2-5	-	CSVEGTVYQETQYF
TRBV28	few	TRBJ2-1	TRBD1	CASSPDRWDEQFF
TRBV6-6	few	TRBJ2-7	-	CASSYDGSYEQYF
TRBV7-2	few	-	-	CASSPSTGTYGGEQYF
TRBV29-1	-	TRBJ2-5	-	CSVVSDSKTQYF
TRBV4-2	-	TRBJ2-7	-	CASSQAGNSGEQYF
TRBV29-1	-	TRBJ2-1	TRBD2	CSVPGLANEQFF
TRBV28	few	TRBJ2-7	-	CASTTGTYEQYF
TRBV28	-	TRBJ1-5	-	CAGGQPQHF
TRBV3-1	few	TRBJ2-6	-	CASSPHTISGANVLTF
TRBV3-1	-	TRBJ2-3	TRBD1	CASSQDQDRQPTQYF
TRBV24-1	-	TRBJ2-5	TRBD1	CATSETGEETQYF
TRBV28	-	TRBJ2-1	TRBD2	CASSLSLAGLSSYNEQFF
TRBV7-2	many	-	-	CASSTRRGAKVEQFF
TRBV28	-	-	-	CAGYHPYQETQYF
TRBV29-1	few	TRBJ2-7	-	CSVVWDEQYF
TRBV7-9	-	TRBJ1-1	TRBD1	CASSSPGTVEAFF
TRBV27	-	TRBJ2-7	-	CASSLGGAMNEQYF
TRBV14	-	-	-	CARSQEGSGWETQYF
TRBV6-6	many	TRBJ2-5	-	CASSYPGQETQYF
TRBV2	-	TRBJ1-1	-	CASSAGYNTEAFF
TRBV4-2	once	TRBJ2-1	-	CASSQDGVGGADNEQFF
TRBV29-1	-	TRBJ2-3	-	CSVEARVDTQYF
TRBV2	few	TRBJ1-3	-	CASTGDSGNTIYF
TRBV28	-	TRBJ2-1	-	CASSLYNFPGTYNEQFF
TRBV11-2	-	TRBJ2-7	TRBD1	CASSLVRGLPYEQYF
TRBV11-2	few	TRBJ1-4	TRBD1	CASSLLRQGVNEKLFF
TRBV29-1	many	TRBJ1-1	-	CSVLRNTEAFF
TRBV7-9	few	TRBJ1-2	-	CASTPGYGNYGYTF
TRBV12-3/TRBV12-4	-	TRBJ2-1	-	CASSLAQIPSKF
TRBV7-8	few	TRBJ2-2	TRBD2	CASSPGLAENTGELFF
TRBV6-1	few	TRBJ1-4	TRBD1	CASSRQGAFEKLFF
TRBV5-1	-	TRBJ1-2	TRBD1	CASSWGQGANYGYTF
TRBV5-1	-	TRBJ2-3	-	CASRAEASTDTQYF
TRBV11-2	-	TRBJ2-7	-	CASSSRTHVDEQYF
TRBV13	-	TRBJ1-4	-	CASSAKDSSPFNEKLFF
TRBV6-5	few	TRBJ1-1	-	CASREFAATEAFF
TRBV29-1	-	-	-	CSVAFGTISTYEQYF
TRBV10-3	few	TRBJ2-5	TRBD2	CAISARTLAGVGEQYF
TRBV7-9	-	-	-	CASSLDSDEQYF
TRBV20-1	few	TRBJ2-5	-	CSASPPAEGVRETQYF
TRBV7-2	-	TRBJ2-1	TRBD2	CASRERAGGIGEQFF
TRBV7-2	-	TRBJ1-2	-	CASSLNPENYGYTF
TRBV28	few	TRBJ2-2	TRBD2	CASSLSLGLAGVEGELFF
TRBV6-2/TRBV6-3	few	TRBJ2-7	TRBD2	CASSRTSGRYEQYF
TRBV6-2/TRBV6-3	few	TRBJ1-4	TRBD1	CASSAGTAVNF
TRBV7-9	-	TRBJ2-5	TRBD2	CASSPPGLAGDETQYF
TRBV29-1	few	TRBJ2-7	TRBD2	CSVEYEAGVGSEQYF
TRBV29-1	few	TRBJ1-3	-	CSGQGTPGNTIYF
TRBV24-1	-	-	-	CATSDGGLAPYEQYF
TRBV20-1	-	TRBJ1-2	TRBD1	CSAGTGKSGYTF
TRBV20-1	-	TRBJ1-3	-	CSATATDSGNTIYF
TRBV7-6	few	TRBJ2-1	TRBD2	CASSSPRLAGGPRDEQFF
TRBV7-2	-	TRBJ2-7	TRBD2	CASSSVGLGTSYEQYF
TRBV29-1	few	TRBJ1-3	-	CSVEDRRQNSGNTIYF
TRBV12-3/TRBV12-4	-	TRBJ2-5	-	CASTNGRGETRYF
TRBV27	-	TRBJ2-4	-	CASSRTGDNIAKNIHYF
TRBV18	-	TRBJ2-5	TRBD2	CASSPPPSGSRETQYF
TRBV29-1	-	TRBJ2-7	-	CSVRFLLGYEQYF
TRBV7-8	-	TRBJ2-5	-	CASSFLRTEETQYF